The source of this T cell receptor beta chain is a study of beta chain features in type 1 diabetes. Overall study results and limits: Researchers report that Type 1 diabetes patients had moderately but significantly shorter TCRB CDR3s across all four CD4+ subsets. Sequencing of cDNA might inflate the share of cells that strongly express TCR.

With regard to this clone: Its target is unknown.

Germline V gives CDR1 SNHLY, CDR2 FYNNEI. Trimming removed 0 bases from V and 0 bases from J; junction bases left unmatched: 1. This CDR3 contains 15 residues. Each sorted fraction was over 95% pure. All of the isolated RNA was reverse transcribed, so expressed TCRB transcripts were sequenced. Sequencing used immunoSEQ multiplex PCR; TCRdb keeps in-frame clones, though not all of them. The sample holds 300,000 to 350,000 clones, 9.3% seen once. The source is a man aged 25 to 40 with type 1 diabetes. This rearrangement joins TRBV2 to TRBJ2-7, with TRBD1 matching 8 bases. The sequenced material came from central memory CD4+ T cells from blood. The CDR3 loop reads CASSEATGGSYEQYF. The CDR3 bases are TGTGCCAGCAGTGAAGCAACAGGGGGCTCCTACGAGCAGTACTTC.